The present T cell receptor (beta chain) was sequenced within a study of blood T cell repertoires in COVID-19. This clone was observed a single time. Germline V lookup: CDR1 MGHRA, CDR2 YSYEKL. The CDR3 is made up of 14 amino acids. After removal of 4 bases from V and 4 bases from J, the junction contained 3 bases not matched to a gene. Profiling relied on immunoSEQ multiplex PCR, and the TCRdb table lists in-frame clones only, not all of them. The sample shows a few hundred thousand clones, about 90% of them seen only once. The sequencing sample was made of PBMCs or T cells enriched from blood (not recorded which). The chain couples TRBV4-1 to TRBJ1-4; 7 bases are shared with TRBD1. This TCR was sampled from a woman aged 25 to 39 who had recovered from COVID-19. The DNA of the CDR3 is TGCGCCAGCAGCCGCGACAGGGTTAATGAAAAACTGTTTTTT. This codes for CASSRDRVNEKLFF.